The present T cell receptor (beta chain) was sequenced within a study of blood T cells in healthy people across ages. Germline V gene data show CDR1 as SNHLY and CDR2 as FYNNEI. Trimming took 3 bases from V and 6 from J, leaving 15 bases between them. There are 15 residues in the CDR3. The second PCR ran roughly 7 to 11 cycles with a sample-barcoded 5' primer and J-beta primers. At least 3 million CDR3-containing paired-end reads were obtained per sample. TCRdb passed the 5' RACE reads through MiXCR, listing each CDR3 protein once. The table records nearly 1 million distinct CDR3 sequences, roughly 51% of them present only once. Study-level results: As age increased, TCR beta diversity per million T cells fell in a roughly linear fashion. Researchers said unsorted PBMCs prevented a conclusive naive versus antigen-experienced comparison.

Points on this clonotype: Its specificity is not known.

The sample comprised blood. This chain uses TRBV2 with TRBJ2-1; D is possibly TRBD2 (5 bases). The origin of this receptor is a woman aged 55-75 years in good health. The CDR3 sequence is CASSEGSGEFNEQFF. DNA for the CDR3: TGTGCCAGCAGTGAGGGAAGCGGAGAATTCAATGAGCAGTTCTTC.